The T cell receptor beta chain described here comes from a study of T cells in Graves' hyperthyroidism and ophthalmopathy. At the level of the study: Once the initial diagnosis was made, peripheral blood was obtained before any treatment.

Germline values: CDR1 SGHRS, CDR2 YFSETQ. V lost 0 bases and J 2 bases, leaving 12 bases between the germline ends. The CDR3 loop spans 16 amino acids. Exclusion followed for patients with uncontrolled infection, other autoimmune disease, pregnancy or lactation. RNA transcripts were the template for amplifying TCR beta CDR3 regions. The study used the HTBI primer set for a first-round RT-PCR of the TCR CDR3. Via MiXCR, TCRdb re-called the multiplex PCR reads, giving one row per CDR3 protein. This table holds approximately 400,000 distinct CDR3 sequences, less than 20% found once. This clonotype was counted between two and nine times.

The chain carries TRBV5-1 and TRBJ2-1; D not certain. The sequenced sample was blood. The source is a woman younger than 30 with Graves' hyperthyroidism. In nucleotides, the CDR3 is TGCGCCAGCAGCTTGGGCAGGATGATGACCTACAATGAGCAGTTCTTC. The encoded protein is CASSLGRMMTYNEQFF.